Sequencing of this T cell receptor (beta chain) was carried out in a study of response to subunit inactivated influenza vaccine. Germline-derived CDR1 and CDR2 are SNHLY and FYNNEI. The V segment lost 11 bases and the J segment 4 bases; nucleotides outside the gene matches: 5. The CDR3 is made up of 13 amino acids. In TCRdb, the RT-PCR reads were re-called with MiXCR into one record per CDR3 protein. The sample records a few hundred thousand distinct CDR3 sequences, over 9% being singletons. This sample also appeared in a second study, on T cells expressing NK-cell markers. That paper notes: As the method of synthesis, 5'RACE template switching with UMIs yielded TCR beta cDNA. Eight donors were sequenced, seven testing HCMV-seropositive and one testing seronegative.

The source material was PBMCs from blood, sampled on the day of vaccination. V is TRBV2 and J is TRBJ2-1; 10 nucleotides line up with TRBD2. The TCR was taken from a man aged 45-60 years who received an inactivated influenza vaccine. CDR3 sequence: CAGSTSGYNEQFF. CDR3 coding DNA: TGTGCCGGCTCGACTAGCGGGTACAATGAGCAGTTCTTC.